Listed here are 9 T cell receptor beta chains from one sample, sequenced in a study of blood T cells in healthy people across ages. It was with a sample-barcoded 5' primer and a J-beta primer mix that a second PCR of roughly 7 to 12 cycles was run. Via MiXCR, TCRdb re-called the 5' RACE reads, giving one row per CDR3 protein. The sample includes around 1,100,000 distinct CDR3 sequences, more than 30% of them seen just once. The sequencing sample was made of blood. Every receptor here comes from a man aged 18 to 35 in good health.

This chain connects TRBV6-6 to TRBJ2-1; a weak D match, TRBD2 (7 bases). V lost 7 bases and J 4 bases, leaving 17 bases between the germline ends. CDR3 length equals 15 residues. The germline CDR1 and CDR2 sequences are MNHNY and SVGAGI (reference sequence). This CDR3 is CASILDGGPYNEQFF. CDR3 DNA sequence: TGTGCCAGCATCCTTGACGGGGGGCCTTACAATGAGCAGTTCTTC.

There are a few counts of this clonotype. V is TRBV20-1 and J is TRBJ1-2; D is ambiguous. Germline-derived CDR1 and CDR2 are DFQATT and SNEGSKA (reference sequence). CDR3 length: 12 amino acids. The V gene lost 1 base and the J gene lost 5 bases, with 8 bases spanning the gap. CDR3 region: CSARAPIYGYTF. DNA for the CDR3: TGCAGTGCTAGAGCCCCTATTTATGGCTACACCTTC.

Details on this clonotype: This may come from a read error, since a much larger clone is one base off. V is TRBV29-1 and J is TRBJ2-4; the D gene is possibly TRBD2 (5 bases). The J call may be incorrect, as the DNA end agrees better with TRBJ2-7. The CDR3 is 14 residues long. Germline CDR1 SQVTM, CDR2 ANQGSEA. The CDR3 nucleotides are TGCAGCGTTGAGGGAGTAAACCGATCCTACGAGCAGTACTTC. Its translation: CSVEGVNRSYEQYF.

Only a few counts were recorded for this clonotype. The CDR3 DNA reads TGTGCCAGCAGCTTAGAGAGCAAGGGTGAGCAGTTCTTC. It codes for CASSLESKGEQFF. The chain is built from TRBV7-9 and TRBJ2-1; no definite D call. V was pared by 1 base and J by 9 bases, with 10 bases between. The CDR3 has 13 amino acids. The germline CDR1 and CDR2 sequences are SEHNR and FQNEAQ (reference sequence).

This clonotype has just a few counts. The chain couples TRBV15 to TRBJ2-7, with unresolved D. Germline V gene lookup returns CDR1 LNHNV and CDR2 YYDKDF (reference sequence). CDR3 length equals 12 residues. V lost 5 bases and J 3 bases, leaving 8 bases between the germline ends. The CDR3 sequence: CATSVNGYEQYF. The CDR3 DNA sequence: TGTGCCACCAGCGTCAATGGCTACGAGCAGTACTTC. Complete variable domain (other parts from reference TRBV15 and TRBJ2-7): DAMVIQNPRYQVTQFGKPVTLSCSQTLNHNVMYWYQQKSSQAPKLLFHYYDKDFNNEADTPDNFQSRRPNTSFCFLDIRSPGLGDTAMYLCATSVNGYEQYFGPGTRLTVT.

This clonotype appeared a few times. The genes are TRBV12-3 or TRBV12-4 and TRBJ2-6; no firm D call. This CDR3 comprises 16 residues. Trimming took 7 bases from V and 0 from J, leaving 13 bases between them. As DNA, the CDR3 is TGTGCCAGCACCTACGAAGCCTACTCTGGGGCCAACGTCCTGACTTTC. It codes for CASTYEAYSGANVLTF.

The CDR3 nucleotides are TGTGCCAGCACCGGTTCCGGGGGGAGCTCCTACAATGAGCAGTTCTTC. This encodes CASTGSGGSSYNEQFF. The genes are TRBV7-9 and TRBJ2-1; 7 nucleotides line up with TRBD2. The junction had 9 bases not matched to a gene; V was cut back by 7 bases and J by 0 bases. CDR3 length: 16 amino acids. The germline CDR1 and CDR2 sequences are SEHNR and FQNEAQ (reference sequence).

This clonotype was counted between two and nine times. This chain links TRBV6-6 with TRBJ1-4; tentative D call: TRBD1 (5 bases). Trimming shortened V by 2 bases and J by 9 bases, and 19 bases separated the two germline ends. The length of the CDR3 is 16 residues. The germline V gene encodes CDR1 MNHNY and CDR2 SVGAGI (reference sequence). The CDR3 here is CASSYGKRDAGQKLFF. CDR3 nucleotide sequence: TGTGCCAGCAGTTACGGAAAACGGGACGCCGGTCAAAAACTGTTTTTT.

This sequence joins TRBV6-6 and TRBJ2-7, with 8 bases identical to TRBD1. CDR1 and CDR2 (germline): MNHNY, SVGAGI (reference sequence). The CDR3 totals 15 residues. V gave up 6 bases and J gave up 0 bases; unmatched junction bases: 7. The CDR3 spells CASRETGQASYEQYF. CDR3 in DNA: TGTGCCAGCAGGGAAACGGGACAGGCCTCCTACGAGCAGTACTTC.